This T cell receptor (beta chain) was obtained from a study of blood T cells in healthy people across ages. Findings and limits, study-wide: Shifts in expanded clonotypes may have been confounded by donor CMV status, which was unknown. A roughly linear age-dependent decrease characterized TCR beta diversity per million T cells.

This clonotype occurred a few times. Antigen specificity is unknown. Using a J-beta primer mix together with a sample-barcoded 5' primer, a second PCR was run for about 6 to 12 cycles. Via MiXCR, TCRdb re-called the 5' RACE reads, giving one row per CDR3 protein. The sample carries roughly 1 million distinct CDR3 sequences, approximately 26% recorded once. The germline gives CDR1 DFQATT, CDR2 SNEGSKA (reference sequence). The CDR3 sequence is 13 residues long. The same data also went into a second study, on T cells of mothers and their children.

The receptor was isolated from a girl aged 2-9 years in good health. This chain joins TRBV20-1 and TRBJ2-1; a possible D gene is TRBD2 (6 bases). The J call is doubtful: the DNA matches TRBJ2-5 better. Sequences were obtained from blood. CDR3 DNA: TGCAGTGCTCGGGACTCCGCCTACGAGACCCAGTACTTC. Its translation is CSARDSAYETQYF.